This TCR beta chain was captured by sequencing in a study of blood T cell repertoires in COVID-19. The CDR3 length is 17 residues. V trimming: 2 bases; J trimming: 6 bases; junction bases outside the gene matches: 16. Germline V gives CDR1 MDHEN, CDR2 SYDVKM. Only in-frame clones appear in the TCRdb table, and some are missing; sequencing was by immunoSEQ multiplex PCR. Of about 250,000 clones listed, 88% are singletons. The V gene is TRBV28, the J gene TRBJ2-7; TRBD1 agrees at 7 bases. Specimen: PBMCs or T cells enriched from blood (not recorded which). This TCR came from a middle-aged woman who had been exposed to COVID-19. CDR3 in amino acids: CASSLTPPSTGLGEQYF. CDR3 sequence (DNA): TGTGCCAGCAGTTTAACCCCTCCCTCGACAGGGTTAGGCGAGCAGTACTTC.